The sample holds one count of the clone carrying this T cell receptor beta chain. Germline CDR1 is MNHEY and CDR2 is SMNVEV (reference sequence). This CDR3 region has 13 residues. Trimming removed 2 bases at V and 7 bases at J, with 11 bases between. The sample comes from a study of T cell changes during pregnancy in multiple sclerosis. Sequencing used immunoSEQ multiplex PCR; TCRdb keeps in-frame clones, though not all of them. The sample records tens of thousands of clones, 90% to 95% being singletons. This chain joins TRBV27 and TRBJ1-1; D remains unclear. The input for sequencing was peripheral blood, taken in the third trimester of pregnancy. This receptor was identified in a female donor in good health, enrolled as a control in a pregnancy study. Here the CDR3 DNA reads TGTGCCAGCAGTTTAAACACACAGCTTGAAGCTTTCTTT. Translating gives CASSLNTQLEAFF.